This TCR beta chain was obtained from a study of blood T cell repertoires in COVID-19. Study-wide background: The United States, Italy and Spain provided the acute and convalescent COVID-19 samples.

This CDR3 contains 13 residues. Germline assignment: CDR1 MNHEY and CDR2 SVGAGI. V lost 6 bases and J lost 6, with 14 bases in between. This clone was counted a single time. Using immunoSEQ multiplex PCR, the repertoire was profiled, and TCRdb retains in-frame clones only, with some absent. The sample includes 200,000 to 300,000 clones, approximately 85% seen only once; the top ten take around 4%. V and J are TRBV6-5 and TRBJ1-1, with no clear D. The TCR sequence derives from a man aged 45 to 65 with acute or convalescent COVID-19. Sequencing was done on a sample of peripheral blood. The CDR3 region has the DNA TGTGCCAGCAGCTTCTCGGCGGAATCTGAAGCTTTCTTT. Residues: CASSFSAESEAFF.